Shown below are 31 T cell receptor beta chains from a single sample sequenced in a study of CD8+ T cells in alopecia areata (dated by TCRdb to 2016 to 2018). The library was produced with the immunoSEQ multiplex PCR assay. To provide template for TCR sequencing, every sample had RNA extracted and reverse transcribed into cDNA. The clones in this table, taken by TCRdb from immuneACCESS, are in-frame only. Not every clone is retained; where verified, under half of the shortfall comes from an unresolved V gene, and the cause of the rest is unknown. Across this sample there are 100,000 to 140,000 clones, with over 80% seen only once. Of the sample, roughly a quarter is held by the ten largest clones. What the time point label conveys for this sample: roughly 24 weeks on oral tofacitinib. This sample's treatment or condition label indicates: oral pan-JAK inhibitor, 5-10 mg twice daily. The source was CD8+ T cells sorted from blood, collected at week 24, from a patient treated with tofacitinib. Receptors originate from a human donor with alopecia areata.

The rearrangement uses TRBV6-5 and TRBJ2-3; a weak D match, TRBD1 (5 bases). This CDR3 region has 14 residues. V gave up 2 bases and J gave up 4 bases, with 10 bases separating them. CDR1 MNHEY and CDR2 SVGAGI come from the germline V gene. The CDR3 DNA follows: TGTGCCAGCAGTTACCGACAGTATGCAGATACGCAGTATTTT. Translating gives CASSYRQYADTQYF.

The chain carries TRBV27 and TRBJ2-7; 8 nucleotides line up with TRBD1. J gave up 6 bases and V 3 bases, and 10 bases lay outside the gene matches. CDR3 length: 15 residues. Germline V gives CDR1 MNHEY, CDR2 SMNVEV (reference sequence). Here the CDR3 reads CASSLDNRGSREQYF. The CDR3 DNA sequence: TGTGCCAGCAGTTTGGATAACAGGGGGAGTCGCGAGCAGTACTTC.

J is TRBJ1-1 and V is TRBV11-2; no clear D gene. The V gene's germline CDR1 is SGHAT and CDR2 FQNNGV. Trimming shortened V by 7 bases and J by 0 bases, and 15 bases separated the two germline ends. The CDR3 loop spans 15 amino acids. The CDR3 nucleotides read TGTGCCAGCACCGACCGGGAAGGAATGAACACTGAAGCTTTCTTT. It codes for CASTDREGMNTEAFF.

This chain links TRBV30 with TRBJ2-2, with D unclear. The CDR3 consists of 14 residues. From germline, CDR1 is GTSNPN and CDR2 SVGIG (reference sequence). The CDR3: CGLNRAPNTGELFF. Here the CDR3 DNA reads TGTGGCCTAAACAGAGCCCCGAACACCGGGGAGCTGTTTTTT.

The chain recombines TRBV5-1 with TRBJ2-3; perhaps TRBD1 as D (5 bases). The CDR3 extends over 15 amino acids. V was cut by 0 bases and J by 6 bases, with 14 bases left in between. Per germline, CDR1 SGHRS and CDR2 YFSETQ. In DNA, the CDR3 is TGCGCCAGCAGCTTGGACAGGAGTTTTATCGATACGCAGTATTTT. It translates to CASSLDRSFIDTQYF.

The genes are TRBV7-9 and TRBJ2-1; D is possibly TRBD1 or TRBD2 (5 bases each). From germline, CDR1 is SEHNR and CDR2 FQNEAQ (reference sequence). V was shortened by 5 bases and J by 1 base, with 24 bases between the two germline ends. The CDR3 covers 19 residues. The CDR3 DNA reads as TGTGCCAGCAGCCCAAATTACGGGGACCGCGTTGTATCCTACAATGAGCAGTTCTTC. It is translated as CASSPNYGDRVVSYNEQFF.

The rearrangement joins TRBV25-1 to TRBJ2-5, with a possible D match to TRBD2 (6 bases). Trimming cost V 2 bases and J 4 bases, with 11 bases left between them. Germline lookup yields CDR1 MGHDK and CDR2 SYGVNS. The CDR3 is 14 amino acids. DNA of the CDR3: TGTGCCAGCAGTGAAGGAGGGGTTGGAGAGACCCAGTACTTC. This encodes CASSEGGVGETQYF.

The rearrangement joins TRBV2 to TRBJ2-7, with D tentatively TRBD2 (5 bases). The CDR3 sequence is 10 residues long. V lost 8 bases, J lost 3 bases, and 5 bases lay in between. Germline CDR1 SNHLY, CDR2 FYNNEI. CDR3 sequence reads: CASGGYEQYF. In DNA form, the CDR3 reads TGTGCCAGCGGAGGCTACGAGCAGTACTTC.

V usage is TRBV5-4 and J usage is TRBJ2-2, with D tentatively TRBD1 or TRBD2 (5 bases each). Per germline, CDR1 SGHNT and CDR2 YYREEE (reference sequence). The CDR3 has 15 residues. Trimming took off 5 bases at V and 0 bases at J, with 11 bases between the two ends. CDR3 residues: CASSWDPSNTGELFF. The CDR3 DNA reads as TGTGCCAGCAGTTGGGACCCCTCGAACACCGGGGAGCTGTTTTTT.

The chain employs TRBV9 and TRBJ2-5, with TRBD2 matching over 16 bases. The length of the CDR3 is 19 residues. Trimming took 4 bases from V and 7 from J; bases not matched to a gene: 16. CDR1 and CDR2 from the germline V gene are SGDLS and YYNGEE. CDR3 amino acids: CASSPRGTSGGVSFSTQYF. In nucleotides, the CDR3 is TGTGCCAGCAGCCCCCGAGGGACTAGCGGGGGGGTCAGCTTTTCGACCCAGTACTTC. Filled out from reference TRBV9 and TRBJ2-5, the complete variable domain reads DSGVTQTPKHLITATGQRVTLRCSPRSGDLSVYWYQQSLDQGLQFLIQYYNGEERAKGNILERFSAQQFPDLHSELNLSSLELGDSALYFCASSPRGTSGGVSFSTQYFGPGTRLLVL.

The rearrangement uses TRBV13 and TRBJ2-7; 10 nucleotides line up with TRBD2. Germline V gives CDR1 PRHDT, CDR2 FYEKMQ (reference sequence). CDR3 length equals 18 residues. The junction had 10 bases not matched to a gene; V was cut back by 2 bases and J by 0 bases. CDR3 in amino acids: CASSLREGSGGTSYEQYF. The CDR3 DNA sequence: TGTGCCAGCAGCTTAAGGGAAGGTAGCGGGGGGACCTCCTACGAGCAGTACTTC.

The CDR3 coding sequence is TGTGCCAGCAGCTTAGCGGTCGGGGGAGAGCAGTTCTTC. It yields the protein CASSLAVGGEQFF. This chain links TRBV7-8 with TRBJ2-1; D might be TRBD2 (6 bases). Trimming shortened V by 0 bases and J by 10 bases, and 10 bases separated the two germline ends. CDR3 length equals 13 residues. Germline V gives CDR1 SGHVS, CDR2 FQNEAQ.

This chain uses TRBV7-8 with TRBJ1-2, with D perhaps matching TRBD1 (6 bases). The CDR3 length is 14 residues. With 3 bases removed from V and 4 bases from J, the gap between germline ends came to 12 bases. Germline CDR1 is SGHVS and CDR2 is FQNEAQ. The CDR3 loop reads CASSFSAGAYGYTF. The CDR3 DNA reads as TGTGCCAGCAGCTTCTCGGCAGGGGCCTATGGCTACACCTTC.

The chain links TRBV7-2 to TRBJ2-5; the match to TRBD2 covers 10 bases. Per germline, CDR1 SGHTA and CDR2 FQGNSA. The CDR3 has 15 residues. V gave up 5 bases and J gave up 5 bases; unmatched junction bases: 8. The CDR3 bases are TGTGCCAGCAGCCGCACTAGCGGGGAGGGCGAGACCCAGTACTTC. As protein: CASSRTSGEGETQYF. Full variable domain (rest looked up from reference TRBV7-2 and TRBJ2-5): GAGVSQSPSNKVTEKGKDVELRCDPISGHTALYWYRQSLGQGLEFLIYFQGNSAPDKSGLPSDRFSAERTGGSVSTLTIQRTQQEDSAVYLCASSRTSGEGETQYFGPGTRLLVL.

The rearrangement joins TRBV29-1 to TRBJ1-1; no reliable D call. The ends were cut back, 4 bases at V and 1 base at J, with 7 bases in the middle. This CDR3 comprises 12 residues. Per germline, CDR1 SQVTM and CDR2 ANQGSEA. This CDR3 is CSVGTPNTEAFF. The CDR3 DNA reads TGCAGCGTTGGGACCCCGAACACTGAAGCTTTCTTT.

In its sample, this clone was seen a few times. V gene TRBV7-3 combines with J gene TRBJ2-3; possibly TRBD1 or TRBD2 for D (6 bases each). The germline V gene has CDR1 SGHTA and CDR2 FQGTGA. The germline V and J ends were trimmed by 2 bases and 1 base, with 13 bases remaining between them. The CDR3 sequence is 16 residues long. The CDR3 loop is CASSLVGGRGTDTQYF. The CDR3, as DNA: TGTGCCAGCAGCTTAGTTGGGGGGCGAGGCACAGATACGCAGTATTTT.

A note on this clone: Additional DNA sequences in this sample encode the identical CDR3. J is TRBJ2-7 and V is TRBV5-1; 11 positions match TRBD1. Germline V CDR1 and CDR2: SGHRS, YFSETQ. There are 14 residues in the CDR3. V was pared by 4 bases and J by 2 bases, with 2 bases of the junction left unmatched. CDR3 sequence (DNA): TGCGCCAGCAGCCCGGGACAGGGGGCCTACGAGCAGTACTTC. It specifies CASSPGQGAYEQYF.

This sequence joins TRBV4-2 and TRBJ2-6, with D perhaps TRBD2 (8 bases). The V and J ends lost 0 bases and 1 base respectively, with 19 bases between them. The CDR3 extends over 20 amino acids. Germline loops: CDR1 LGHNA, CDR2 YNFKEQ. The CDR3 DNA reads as TGTGCCAGCAGCCAAGATATCGGGAGGGGGCCAGAATCTGGGGCCAACGTCCTGACTTTC. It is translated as CASSQDIGRGPESGANVLTF.

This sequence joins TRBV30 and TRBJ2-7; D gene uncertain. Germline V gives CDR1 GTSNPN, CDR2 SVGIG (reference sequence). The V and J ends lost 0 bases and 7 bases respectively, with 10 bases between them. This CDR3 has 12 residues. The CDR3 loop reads CAWSVQRREQYF. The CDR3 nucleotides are TGTGCCTGGAGTGTACAGCGCCGGGAGCAGTACTTC.

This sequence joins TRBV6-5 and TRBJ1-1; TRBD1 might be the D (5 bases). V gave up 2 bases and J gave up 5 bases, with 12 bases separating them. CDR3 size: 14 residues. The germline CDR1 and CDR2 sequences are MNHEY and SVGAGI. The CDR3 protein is CASSYGGSRTEAFF. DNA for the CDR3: TGTGCCAGCAGTTACGGGGGGAGCCGGACTGAAGCTTTCTTT.

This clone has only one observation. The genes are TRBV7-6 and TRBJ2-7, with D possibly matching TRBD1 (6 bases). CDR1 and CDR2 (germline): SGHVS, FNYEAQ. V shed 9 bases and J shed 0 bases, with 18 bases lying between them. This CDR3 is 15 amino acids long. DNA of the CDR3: TGTGCCAGTTCTACAGGACAGCAGGACTCCTACGAGCAGTACTTC. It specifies CASSTGQQDSYEQYF.

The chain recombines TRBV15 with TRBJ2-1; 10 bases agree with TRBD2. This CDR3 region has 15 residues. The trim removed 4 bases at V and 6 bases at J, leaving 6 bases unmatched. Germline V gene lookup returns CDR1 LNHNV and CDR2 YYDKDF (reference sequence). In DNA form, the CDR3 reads TGTGCCACCAGCACTGGACTAGCGGAGACCAATGAGCAGTTCTTC. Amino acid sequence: CATSTGLAETNEQFF. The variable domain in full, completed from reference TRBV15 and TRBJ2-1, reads DAMVIQNPRYQVTQFGKPVTLSCSQTLNHNVMYWYQQKSSQAPKLLFHYYDKDFNNEADTPDNFQSRRPNTSFCFLDIRSPGLGDTAMYLCATSTGLAETNEQFFGPGTRLTVL.

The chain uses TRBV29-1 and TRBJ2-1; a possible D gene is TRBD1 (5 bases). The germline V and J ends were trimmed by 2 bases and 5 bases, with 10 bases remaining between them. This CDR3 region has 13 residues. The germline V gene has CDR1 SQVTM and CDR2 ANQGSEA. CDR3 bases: TGCAGCGTTGAAAGGGGCTGGCACAATGAGCAGTTCTTC. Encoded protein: CSVERGWHNEQFF.

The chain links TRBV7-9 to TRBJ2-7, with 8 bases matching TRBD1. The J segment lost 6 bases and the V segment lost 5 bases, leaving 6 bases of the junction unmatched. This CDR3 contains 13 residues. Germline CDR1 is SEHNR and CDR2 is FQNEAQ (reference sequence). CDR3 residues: CASSNRTGFEQYF. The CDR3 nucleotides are TGTGCCAGCAGCAACCGGACAGGGTTCGAGCAGTACTTC.

The CDR3 here is CASSEKRGIEQFF. As DNA, the CDR3 is TGTGCCAGCAGTGAAAAAAGGGGTATTGAGCAGTTCTTC. The chain joins TRBV2 to TRBJ2-1; possibly TRBD1 for D (5 bases). Germline V gene sequence: CDR1 SNHLY, CDR2 FYNNEI. The ends were cut back, 2 bases at V and 9 bases at J, with 11 bases in the middle. CDR3 length: 13 amino acids.

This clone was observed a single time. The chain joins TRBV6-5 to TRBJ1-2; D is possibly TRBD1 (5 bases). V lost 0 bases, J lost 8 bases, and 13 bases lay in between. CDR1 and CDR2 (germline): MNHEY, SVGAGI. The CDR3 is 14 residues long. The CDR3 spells CASSYSGDPWGYTF. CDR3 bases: TGTGCCAGCAGTTACTCGGGGGATCCATGGGGCTACACCTTC.

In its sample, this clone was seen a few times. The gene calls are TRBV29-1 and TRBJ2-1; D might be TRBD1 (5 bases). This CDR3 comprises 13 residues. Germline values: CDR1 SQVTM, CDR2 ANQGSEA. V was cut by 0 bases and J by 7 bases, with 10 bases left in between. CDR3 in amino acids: CSVEEGRVNEQFF. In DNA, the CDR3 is TGCAGCGTTGAAGAGGGCAGGGTGAATGAGCAGTTCTTC.

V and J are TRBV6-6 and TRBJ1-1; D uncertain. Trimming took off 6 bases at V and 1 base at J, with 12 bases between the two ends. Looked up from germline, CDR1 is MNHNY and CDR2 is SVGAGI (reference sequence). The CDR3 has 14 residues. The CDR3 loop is CASSTPHSNTEAFF. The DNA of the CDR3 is TGTGCCAGCAGCACCCCCCACTCGAACACTGAAGCTTTCTTT.

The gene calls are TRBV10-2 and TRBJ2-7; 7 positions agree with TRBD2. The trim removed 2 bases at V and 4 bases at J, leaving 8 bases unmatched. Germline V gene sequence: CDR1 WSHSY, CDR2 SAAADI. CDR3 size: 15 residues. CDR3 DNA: TGCGCCAGCAGTGAGAGGACTAGTTTGCCGTACGAGCAGTACTTC. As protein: CASSERTSLPYEQYF.

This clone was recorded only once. CDR3 in DNA: TGCGCCAGCAGCCAAGATCAGGGTAGCGGGTCGAACAATGAGCAGTTCTTC. Protein: CASSQDQGSGSNNEQFF. The rearrangement joins TRBV4-1 to TRBJ2-1; 7 bases fit TRBD2. CDR1 is MGHRA and CDR2 is YSYEKL in the germline V gene. Unmatched junction bases numbered 10, after V lost 0 bases and J lost 5 bases. The CDR3 consists of 17 residues.

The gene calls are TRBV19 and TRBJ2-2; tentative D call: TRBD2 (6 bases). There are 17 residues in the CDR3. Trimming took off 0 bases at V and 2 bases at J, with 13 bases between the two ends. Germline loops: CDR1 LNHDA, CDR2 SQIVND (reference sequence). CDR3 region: CASSIDSWRANTGELFF. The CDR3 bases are TGTGCCAGTAGTATAGATAGCTGGAGGGCCAACACCGGGGAGCTGTTTTTT.